The clone carrying this T cell receptor beta chain was seen a few times. The sample is drawn from a study of blood T cell repertoires in COVID-19. As for the study in general: Acute and convalescent COVID-19 samples came from the United States, Italy and Spain.

The CDR3 is 15 amino acids. Germline V lookup: CDR1 KGHSH, CDR2 LQKENI. The germline V and J ends were trimmed by 0 bases and 5 bases, with 14 bases remaining between them. The repertoire was sequenced with immunoSEQ multiplex PCR; TCRdb's copy has only in-frame clones and lacks some. This table holds about 88,000 clones, 90% found once. What was sequenced was peripheral blood. The TCR was taken from a man in his 60s with acute or convalescent COVID-19. The chain joins TRBV18 to TRBJ2-7, with D possibly TRBD1 on 6 matching bases. CDR3 in DNA: TGTGCCAGCTCACCACCGGAAAGGGGGAGCAACGAGCAGTACTTC. This gives the protein CASSPPERGSNEQYF.